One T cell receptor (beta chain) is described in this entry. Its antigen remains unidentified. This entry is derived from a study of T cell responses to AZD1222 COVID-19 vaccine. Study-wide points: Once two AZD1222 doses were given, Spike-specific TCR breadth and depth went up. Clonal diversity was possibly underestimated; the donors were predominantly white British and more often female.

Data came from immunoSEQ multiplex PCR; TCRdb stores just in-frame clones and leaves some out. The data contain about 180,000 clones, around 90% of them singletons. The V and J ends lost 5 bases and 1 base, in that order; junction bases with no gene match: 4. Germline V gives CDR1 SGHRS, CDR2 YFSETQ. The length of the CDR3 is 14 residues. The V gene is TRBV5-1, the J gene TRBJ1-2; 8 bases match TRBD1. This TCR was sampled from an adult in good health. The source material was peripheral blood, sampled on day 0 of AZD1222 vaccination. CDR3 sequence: CASRPGQGNYGYTF. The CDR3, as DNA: TGCGCCAGCAGACCCGGACAGGGTAACTATGGCTACACCTTC. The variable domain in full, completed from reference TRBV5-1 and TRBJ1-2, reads KAGVTQTPRYLIKTRGQQVTLSCSPISGHRSVSWYQQTPGQGLQFLFEYFSETQRNKGNFPGRFSGRQFSNSRSEMNVSTLELGDSALYLCASRPGQGNYGYTFGSGTRLTVV.